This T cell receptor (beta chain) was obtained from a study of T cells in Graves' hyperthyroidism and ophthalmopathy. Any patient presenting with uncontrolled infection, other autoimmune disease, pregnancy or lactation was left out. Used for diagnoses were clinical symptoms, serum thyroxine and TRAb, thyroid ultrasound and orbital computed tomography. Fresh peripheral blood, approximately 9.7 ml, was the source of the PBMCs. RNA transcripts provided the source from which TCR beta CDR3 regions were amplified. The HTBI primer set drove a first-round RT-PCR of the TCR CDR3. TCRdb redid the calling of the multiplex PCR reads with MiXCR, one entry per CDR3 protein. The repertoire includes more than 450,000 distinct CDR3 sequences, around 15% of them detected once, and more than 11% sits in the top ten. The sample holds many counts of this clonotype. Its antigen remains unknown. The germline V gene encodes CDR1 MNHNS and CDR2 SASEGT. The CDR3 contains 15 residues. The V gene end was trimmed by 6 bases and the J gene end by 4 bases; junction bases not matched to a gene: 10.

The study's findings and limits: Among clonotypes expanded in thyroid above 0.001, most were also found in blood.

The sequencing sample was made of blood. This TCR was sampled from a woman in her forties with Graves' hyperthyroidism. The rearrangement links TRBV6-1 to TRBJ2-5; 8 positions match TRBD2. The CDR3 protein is CASRPGLGLVETQYF. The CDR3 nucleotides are TGTGCCAGCAGACCGGGACTAGGCTTGGTAGAGACCCAGTACTTC.